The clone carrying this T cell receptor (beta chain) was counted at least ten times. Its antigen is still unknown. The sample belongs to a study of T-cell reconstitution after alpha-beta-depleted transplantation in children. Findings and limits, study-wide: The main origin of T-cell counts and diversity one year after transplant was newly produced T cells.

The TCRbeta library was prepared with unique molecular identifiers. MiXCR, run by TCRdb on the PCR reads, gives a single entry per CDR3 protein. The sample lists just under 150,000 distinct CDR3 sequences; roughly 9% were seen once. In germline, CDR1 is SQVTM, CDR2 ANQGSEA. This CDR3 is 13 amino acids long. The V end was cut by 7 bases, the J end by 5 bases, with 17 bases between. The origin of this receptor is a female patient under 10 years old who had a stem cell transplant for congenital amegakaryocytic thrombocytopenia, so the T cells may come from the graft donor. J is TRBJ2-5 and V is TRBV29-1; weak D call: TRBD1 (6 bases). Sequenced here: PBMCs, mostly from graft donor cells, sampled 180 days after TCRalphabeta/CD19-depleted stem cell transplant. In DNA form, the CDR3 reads TGCAGCGCACCCATACAGGGCCCGGAGACCCAGTACTTC. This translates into CSAPIQGPETQYF.